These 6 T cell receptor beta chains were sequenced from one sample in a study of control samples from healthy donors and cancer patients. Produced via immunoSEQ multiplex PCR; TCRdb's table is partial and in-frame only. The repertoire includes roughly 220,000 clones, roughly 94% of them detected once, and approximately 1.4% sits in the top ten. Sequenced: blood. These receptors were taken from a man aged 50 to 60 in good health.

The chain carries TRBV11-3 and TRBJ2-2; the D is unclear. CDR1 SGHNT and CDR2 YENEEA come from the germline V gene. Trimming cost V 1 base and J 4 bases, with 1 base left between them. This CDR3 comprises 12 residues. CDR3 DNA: TGTGCCAGCAGCTTAGGCACCGGGGAGCTGTTTTTT. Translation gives CASSLGTGELFF. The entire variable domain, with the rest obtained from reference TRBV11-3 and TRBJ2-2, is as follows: EAGVVQSPRYKIIEKKQPVAFWCNPISGHNTLYWYLQNLGQGPELLIRYENEEAVDDSQLPKDRFSAERLKGVDSTLKIQPAELGDSAVYLCASSLGTGELFFGEGSRLTVL.

The CDR3 bases are TGCGCCAGCAGCTTGGGCAGGGGGCGAGATACGCAGTATTTT. This codes for CASSLGRGRDTQYF. The chain combines TRBV5-1 with TRBJ2-3; 8 bases map to TRBD1. V was pared by 0 bases and J by 5 bases, with 2 bases of the junction left unmatched. The CDR3 spans 14 residues. Germline CDR1 and CDR2: SGHRS and YFSETQ.

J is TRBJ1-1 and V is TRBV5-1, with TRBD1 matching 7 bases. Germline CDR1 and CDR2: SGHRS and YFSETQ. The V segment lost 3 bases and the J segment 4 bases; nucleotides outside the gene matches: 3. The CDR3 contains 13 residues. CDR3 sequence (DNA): TGCGCCAGCAGCTACTCAGGGGGCACTGAAGCTTTCTTT. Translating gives CASSYSGGTEAFF.

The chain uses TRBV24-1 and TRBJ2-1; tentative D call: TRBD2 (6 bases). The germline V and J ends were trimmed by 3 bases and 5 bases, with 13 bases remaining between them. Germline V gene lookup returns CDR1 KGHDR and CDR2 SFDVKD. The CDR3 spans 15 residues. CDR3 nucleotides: TGTGCCACCAGTGATACAAGGGACTTCAACAATGAGCAGTTCTTC. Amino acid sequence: CATSDTRDFNNEQFF.

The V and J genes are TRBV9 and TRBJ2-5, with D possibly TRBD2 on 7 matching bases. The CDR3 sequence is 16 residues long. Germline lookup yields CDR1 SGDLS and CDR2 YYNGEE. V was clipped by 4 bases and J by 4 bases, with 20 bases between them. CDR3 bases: TGTGCCAGCAGCCTGGGCGGGGGAAGGGGGGGAGAGACCCAGTACTTC. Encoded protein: CASSLGGGRGGETQYF.

This CDR3 reads CASSLSAGNNEQFF. The CDR3 bases are TGTGCCAGCAGCTTGTCTGCAGGGAACAATGAGCAGTTCTTC. The chain joins TRBV5-4 to TRBJ2-1, with D possibly being TRBD1 (5 bases). V shed 1 base and J shed 5 bases, with 10 bases lying between them. The CDR3 has 14 residues. Germline-derived CDR1 and CDR2 are SGHNT and YYREEE (reference sequence).